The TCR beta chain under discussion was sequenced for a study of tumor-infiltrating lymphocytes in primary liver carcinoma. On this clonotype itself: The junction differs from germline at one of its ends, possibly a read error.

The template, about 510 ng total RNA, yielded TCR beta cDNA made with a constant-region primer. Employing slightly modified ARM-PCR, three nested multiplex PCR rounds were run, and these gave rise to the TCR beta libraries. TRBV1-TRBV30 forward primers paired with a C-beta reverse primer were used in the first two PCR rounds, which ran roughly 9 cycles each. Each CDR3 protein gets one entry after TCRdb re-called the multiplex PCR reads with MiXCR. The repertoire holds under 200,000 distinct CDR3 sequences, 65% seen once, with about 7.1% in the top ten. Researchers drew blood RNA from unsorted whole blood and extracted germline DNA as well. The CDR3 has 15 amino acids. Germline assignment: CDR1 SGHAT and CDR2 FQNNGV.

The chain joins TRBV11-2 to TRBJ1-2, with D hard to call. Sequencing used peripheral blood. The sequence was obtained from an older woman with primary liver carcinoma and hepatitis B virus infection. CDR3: CTSSLGLVADYGYTF. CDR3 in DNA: TGTACCAGCAGCTTAGGGCTGGTGGCGGACTATGGCTACACCTTC.